One and the same sample provided the 20 T cell receptor beta chains below, sequenced in a study of radiotherapy plus CTLA-4 blockade in lung cancer. Clones were sequenced by immunoSEQ multiplex PCR, and TCRdb holds only the in-frame ones, with some missing. The sample gives 100,000 to 150,000 clones, about four fifths of which show up once; roughly 5% is in the top ten. This material consisted of peripheral blood, taken from a patient treated with radiotherapy plus ipilimumab. The receptors stem from a human donor with non-small cell lung cancer who had a partial response to radiotherapy plus ipilimumab.

This clone was seen a handful of times. This sequence joins TRBV19 and TRBJ2-1; 8 nucleotides match TRBD2. The V and J ends lost 4 bases and 7 bases, in that order; junction bases with no gene match: 6. This CDR3 has 14 residues. CDR1 is LNHDA, CDR2 SQIVND, per germline (reference sequence). The CDR3 reads CASSKNGRANEQFF. DNA for the CDR3: TGTGCCAGTAGTAAGAACGGGAGGGCGAATGAGCAGTTCTTC.

The CDR3 loop reads CATQGTGAYEQYF. The CDR3, as DNA: TGTGCCACCCAGGGGACAGGGGCCTACGAGCAGTACTTC. The genes are TRBV19 and TRBJ2-7; 10 positions agree with TRBD1. V dropped 10 bases and J dropped 2; count of bases not matched to a gene: 5. The CDR3 runs to 13 residues. Germline values: CDR1 LNHDA, CDR2 SQIVND (reference sequence).

This chain joins TRBV27 and TRBJ2-7; 9 bases match TRBD2. This CDR3 region has 15 residues. J gave up 4 bases and V 6 bases, and 10 bases lay outside the gene matches. Germline V gene data show CDR1 as MNHEY and CDR2 as SMNVEV (reference sequence). The CDR3 DNA is TGTGCCAGCAGGGTGAGGGGCGGGAGGGAGTACGAGCAGTACTTC. Protein product: CASRVRGGREYEQYF.

This rearrangement joins TRBV5-6 to TRBJ2-1; TRBD2 matches 14 bases. J lost 6 bases, V lost 2 bases, and 4 bases had no gene match. This CDR3 has 16 amino acids. Germline assignment: CDR1 SGHDT and CDR2 YYEEEE. The CDR3 reads CASSFRGTSGSNEQFF. CDR3 nucleotides: TGTGCCAGCAGCTTTCGTGGGACTAGCGGGAGCAATGAGCAGTTCTTC.

The chain links TRBV20-1 to TRBJ2-7; TRBD2 might be the D (6 bases). Between the trimmed V and J ends, which lost 3 bases and 6 bases, there was a span of 9 bases. The V gene's germline CDR1 is DFQATT and CDR2 SNEGSKA (reference sequence). The CDR3 runs to 11 residues. CDR3 bases: TGCAGTGCTAGGGGCGGGATCGAGCAGTACGTC. Protein: CSARGGIEQYV.

The chain is built from TRBV6-5 and TRBJ2-3, with D possibly being TRBD1 (6 bases). The CDR3 is made up of 13 amino acids. Germline V gene sequence: CDR1 MNHEY, CDR2 SVGAGI. Trimming pared 11 bases from V and 2 bases from J, leaving 14 bases between. The CDR3 DNA follows: TGTGCCTGCCAGGGGAACCCCACAGATACGCAGTATTTT. Protein product: CACQGNPTDTQYF.

This rearrangement joins TRBV6-6 to TRBJ2-3, with D perhaps TRBD1 (5 bases). V shed 8 bases and J shed 3 bases, with 12 bases lying between them. The germline gives CDR1 MNHNY, CDR2 SVGAGI (reference sequence). The CDR3 runs 13 residues. The chain's CDR3 is CASGAMGTDTQYF. The DNA for the CDR3 is TGTGCCAGCGGGGCGATGGGGACAGATACGCAGTATTTT.

The J gene is TRBJ2-7, the V gene TRBV11-2; D ambiguous. The CDR3 length is 13 residues. Germline CDR1 SGHAT, CDR2 FQNNGV. Trimming left V 4 bases short and J 7 bases short, with 14 bases between. The CDR3 bases are TGTGCCAGCAGCTCGGCAGGTGTGAGGGAGCAGTACGTC. Amino acids: CASSSAGVREQYV.

This clone occurred once. The chain recombines TRBV27 with TRBJ2-5; possibly TRBD2 for D (5 bases). Matching the DNA end better, TRBJ2-7 makes the J call doubtful. The V gene's germline CDR1 is MNHEY and CDR2 SMNVEV (reference sequence). CDR3 length equals 15 residues. This CDR3 reads CASSQTAVSSYEQYF. CDR3 DNA sequence: TGTGCCAGCAGTCAAACAGCGGTGAGCTCCTACGAGCAGTACTTC.

The table lists this clone with a few counts. The rearrangement uses TRBV6-5 and TRBJ2-7; D perhaps matches TRBD2 (6 bases). The ends were cut back, 3 bases at V and 1 base at J, with 10 bases in the middle. CDR1 and CDR2 from the germline V gene are MNHEY and SVGAGI. This CDR3 spans 14 amino acids. The CDR3 region has the DNA TGTGCCAGCAGTTATCGAGCGGGTTCCTACGAGCAGTACGTC. Amino acid sequence: CASSYRAGSYEQYV.

V gene TRBV19 combines with J gene TRBJ1-1; TRBD1 aligns across 7 bases. CDR1 is LNHDA, CDR2 SQIVND, per germline (reference sequence). V lost 1 base to trimming and J lost 4 bases; unmatched junction nucleotides: 6. CDR3 length: 15 residues. The CDR3 protein is CASSIVGQLSTEAFF. CDR3 sequence (DNA): TGTGCCAGTAGTATAGTGGGACAGCTCAGCACTGAAGCTTTCTTT.

The gene calls are TRBV7-9 and TRBJ1-2; 8 positions agree with TRBD1. The germline gives CDR1 SEHNR, CDR2 FQNEAQ (reference sequence). Trimming at V came to 2 bases and at J to 4 bases, leaving 18 bases not matched to a gene. The CDR3 covers 19 residues. The CDR3 coding sequence is TGTGCCAGCAGCTTACCCTCGGCAGGGGGCGGTGTAAATAGCTATGGCTACACCTTC. It yields the protein CASSLPSAGGGVNSYGYTF.

The V and J genes are TRBV30 and TRBJ2-2, with 8 bases lining up with TRBD2. The germline gives CDR1 GTSNPN, CDR2 SVGIG (reference sequence). J lost 0 bases, V lost 1 base, and 4 bases had no gene match. The CDR3 extends over 16 amino acids. CDR3 in amino acids: CAWSGIAGSNTGELFF. The CDR3 bases are TGTGCCTGGAGTGGAATAGCGGGGTCGAACACCGGGGAGCTGTTTTTT.

The chain recombines TRBV10-3 with TRBJ2-7, with 9 bases aligning to TRBD2. Germline loops: CDR1 ENHRY, CDR2 SYGVKD. The V segment lost 4 bases and the J segment 5 bases; nucleotides outside the gene matches: 3. This CDR3 is built from 13 residues. The CDR3 coding sequence is TGTGCCATCAGTGTGGTAGCGGGAGACGAGCAGTACGTC. It is translated as CAISVVAGDEQYV.

The CDR3 DNA is TGCGCCAGCAGCTTGGCAGGCCAGCTAGCGGACCCCAATGAGCAGTTCTTC. Protein product: CASSLAGQLADPNEQFF. The chain is built from TRBV5-1 and TRBJ2-1, with 7 bases matching TRBD2. Germline CDR1 is SGHRS and CDR2 is YFSETQ. The CDR3 has 17 residues. Trimming removed 0 bases from V and 6 bases from J; junction bases left unmatched: 12.

This clone appeared a few times. This rearrangement joins TRBV30 to TRBJ2-1, with 11 positions matching TRBD2. Germline CDR1 and CDR2: GTSNPN and SVGIG (reference sequence). The CDR3 consists of 16 residues. The junction had 2 bases not matched to a gene; V was cut back by 1 base and J by 0 bases. The DNA for the CDR3 is TGTGCCTGGAGTGGACTAGCGGGGAGCTCCTACAATGAGCAGTTCTTC. Residues: CAWSGLAGSSYNEQFF.

The CDR3 reads CASSIVGTRGTDTQYF. The CDR3 coding sequence is TGTGCCAGTAGTATAGTAGGGACTAGAGGCACAGATACGCAGTATTTT. V gene TRBV19 combines with J gene TRBJ2-3; 8 bases map to TRBD2. V gave up 1 base and J gave up 1 base; unmatched junction bases: 4. In germline, CDR1 is LNHDA, CDR2 SQIVND (reference sequence). This CDR3 is 16 amino acids long.

V and J are TRBV28 and TRBJ1-1; 7 nucleotides agree with TRBD1. Germline values: CDR1 MDHEN, CDR2 SYDVKM. CDR3 length: 14 residues. The junction had 5 bases not matched to a gene; V was cut back by 7 bases and J by 0 bases. The CDR3 sequence is CASIQGGMNTEAFF. As DNA, the CDR3 is TGTGCCAGCATCCAAGGGGGCATGAACACTGAAGCTTTCTTT.

The chain employs TRBV4-2 and TRBJ2-1; 7 bases fit TRBD2. Germline V lookup: CDR1 LGHNA, CDR2 YNFKEQ. After removal of 0 bases from V and 3 bases from J, the junction contained 8 bases not matched to a gene. CDR3 length: 17 amino acids. The CDR3 coding sequence is TGTGCCAGCAGCCAAGAACGTAGGGCTAGCGGCTACAATGAGCAGTTCTTC. It translates to CASSQERRASGYNEQFF.

The chain couples TRBV5-8 to TRBJ2-1, with D maybe TRBD2 (7 bases). Germline CDR1 SGHTS, CDR2 YDEGEE. Deletions cut 0 bases from V and 4 bases from J, with 11 bases between. CDR3 length: 15 residues. The CDR3 protein is CASSLEQGGYNEQFF. The CDR3, as DNA: TGTGCCAGCAGCTTGGAACAGGGAGGGTACAATGAGCAGTTCTTC.